The 24 T cell receptor beta chains below come from one sample, sequenced in a study of blood T cell repertoires in COVID-19. Sequencing used immunoSEQ multiplex PCR; TCRdb keeps in-frame clones, though not all of them. Seen here are around 190,000 clones, about 80% observed once, and the top ten hold around 8.9%. Specimen: peripheral blood. These receptors came from a woman between 50 and 59 years old with active or convalescent COVID-19.

This chain uses TRBV28 with TRBJ1-5, with D tentatively TRBD1 (5 bases). Germline loops: CDR1 MDHEN, CDR2 SYDVKM. Trimming stripped 9 bases from V and 4 bases from J, with 16 bases between. CDR3 length equals 14 residues. DNA for the CDR3: TGTGCCAGTAAGGTCCCTGGGGCTAATCAGCCCCAGCATTTT. This encodes CASKVPGANQPQHF.

The V and J genes are TRBV3-1 (or the pseudogene TRBV3-2) and TRBJ1-5, with D tentatively TRBD1 (6 bases). Germline V gives CDR1 LGHDT, CDR2 YNNKEL (reference sequence). The V gene lost 1 base and the J gene lost 5 bases, with 6 bases spanning the gap. The CDR3 has 13 amino acids. This chain's CDR3 is CASSQGGHQPQHF. The DNA for the CDR3 is TGTGCCAGCAGCCAAGGGGGGCATCAGCCCCAGCATTTT.

The chain employs TRBV18 and TRBJ1-1; 9 bases line up with TRBD1. The J segment lost 0 bases and the V segment lost 1 base, leaving 6 bases of the junction unmatched. Per the germline V gene, CDR1 is KGHSH and CDR2 is LQKENI. This CDR3 spans 17 amino acids. This CDR3 is CASSPLPGQGMNTEAFF. CDR3 sequence (DNA): TGTGCCAGCTCACCACTCCCGGGACAGGGAATGAACACTGAAGCTTTCTTT. The full variable domain, rest sourced from reference TRBV18 and TRBJ1-1, is NAGVMQNPRHLVRRRGQEARLRCSPMKGHSHVYWYRQLPEEGLKFMVYLQKENIIDESGMPKERFSAEFPKEGPSILRIQQVVRGDSAAYFCASSPLPGQGMNTEAFFGQGTRLTVV.

The count of this clone is one. This sequence joins TRBV11-2 and TRBJ2-5; 14 bases line up with TRBD2. Looked up from germline, CDR1 is SGHAT and CDR2 is FQNNGV. The CDR3 runs to 15 residues. The trim removed 5 bases at V and 6 bases at J, leaving 5 bases unmatched. In DNA, the CDR3 is TGTGCCAGCAGCCCAGGGACTAGCGGGAGCCAGACCCAGTACTTC. Translating gives CASSPGTSGSQTQYF.

V is TRBV6-5 and J is TRBJ1-1; 7 positions agree with TRBD1. In germline, CDR1 is MNHEY, CDR2 SVGAGI. V shed 5 bases, J shed 11 bases, and the junction held 8 bases outside the gene matches. The CDR3 loop spans 12 amino acids. CDR3 nucleotide sequence: TGTGCCAGCAGTCGAACAGGGGTCGAGGCTTTCTTT. The encoded protein is CASSRTGVEAFF.

Comments on this clone: An end of the junction differs from the germline gene, which may be a read error. The chain uses TRBV18 and TRBJ2-7; 12 bases line up with TRBD2. There are 15 residues in the CDR3. Germline assignment: CDR1 KGHSH and CDR2 LQKENI. CDR3 sequence (DNA): TGTGCCAGCTCGCCACGGACTAGCGGGGCCTACGAGCAGTACTTC. This codes for CASSPRTSGAYEQYF.

This clone was observed a handful of times. This CDR3 reads CASIRTSGGVEQYF. Written as DNA, the CDR3 is TGTGCCAGCATCAGGACTAGCGGGGGAGTCGAGCAGTACTTC. The chain recombines TRBV7-8 with TRBJ2-7; 13 bases align to TRBD2. The CDR3 spans 14 residues. J was trimmed by 6 bases and V by 7 bases; bases with no gene match: 6. Germline lookup yields CDR1 SGHVS and CDR2 FQNEAQ.

This sequence joins TRBV6-5 and TRBJ2-3; perhaps TRBD2 as D (5 bases). The CDR3 has 13 amino acids. V lost 5 bases to trimming and J lost 8 bases, with 14 bases between them. The germline V gene has CDR1 MNHEY and CDR2 SVGAGI. DNA of the CDR3: TGTGCCAGCAGTCCGGACCTCCGGGGTACGCAGTATTTT. Protein sequence: CASSPDLRGTQYF.

The sample holds a few counts of this clone. The chain joins TRBV11-2 to TRBJ2-2; D is perhaps TRBD1 (5 bases). This CDR3 comprises 13 residues. V lost 0 bases, J lost 8 bases, and 7 bases lay in between. CDR1 and CDR2 from the germline V gene are SGHAT and FQNNGV. The CDR3 spells CASSLDREGELFF. The CDR3, as DNA: TGTGCCAGCAGCTTAGACAGGGAAGGGGAGCTGTTTTTT. Supplemented by reference TRBV11-2 and TRBJ2-2, the full variable domain reads EAGVAQSPRYKIIEKRQSVAFWCNPISGHATLYWYQQILGQGPKLLIQFQNNGVVDDSQLPKDRFSAERLKGVDSTLKIQPAKLEDSAVYLCASSLDREGELFFGEGSRLTVL.

The chain couples TRBV6-6 to TRBJ2-7; D remains ambiguous. V was trimmed by 4 bases and J by 5 bases, leaving 15 bases between them. Germline CDR1 and CDR2: MNHNY and SVGAGI (reference sequence). The CDR3 runs 14 residues. CDR3 amino acids: CASSSSALFHEQYF. CDR3 DNA sequence: TGTGCCAGCAGTTCCTCGGCCTTGTTCCACGAGCAGTACTTC.

The CDR3, as DNA: TGTGCCAGCAGCTTAGACGGTCGCAGGGAAGAGACCCAGTACTTC. This codes for CASSLDGRREETQYF. The V call is TRBV11-2, the J call TRBJ2-5, with D possibly being TRBD1 (5 bases). This CDR3 has 15 amino acids. Germline values: CDR1 SGHAT, CDR2 FQNNGV. V lost 0 bases to trimming and J lost 3 bases, with 11 bases between them.

The V and J genes are TRBV1 and TRBJ2-3; the tabulated D call, TRBD1, remains unverified against the DNA. TRBV1 is a listed pseudogene. The CDR3 spans 19 residues. The CDR3 DNA sequence: TGCACCAGCAGCCCTTACTCCGAGGGGGTCCCGTCTCGCACAGATACGCAGTATTTT. It encodes CTSSPYSEGVPSRTDTQYF.

The genes are TRBV7-6 and TRBJ2-7; a weak D match, TRBD2 (5 bases). V shed 0 bases and J shed 1 base, with 7 bases lying between them. Germline V gene sequence: CDR1 SGHVS, CDR2 FNYEAQ. The CDR3 runs 14 residues. CDR3 protein: CASSLAPGSYEQYF. The CDR3 region has the DNA TGTGCCAGCAGCTTAGCGCCGGGATCCTACGAGCAGTACTTC.

This clone was recorded only once. This chain joins TRBV18 and TRBJ2-2, with a tentative D call TRBD2 (6 bases). This CDR3 spans 17 amino acids. Between the trimmed V and J ends, which lost 0 bases and 2 bases, there was a span of 13 bases. Germline CDR1 and CDR2: KGHSH and LQKENI. This CDR3 is CASSPPMGRTNTGELFF. The CDR3 region has the DNA TGTGCCAGCTCACCACCGATGGGGAGGACTAACACCGGGGAGCTGTTTTTT.

This sequence joins TRBV19 and TRBJ2-7; D might be TRBD1 (6 bases). CDR1 is LNHDA, CDR2 SQIVND, per germline (reference sequence). Trimming left V 7 bases short and J 2 bases short, with 12 bases between. The length of the CDR3 is 13 residues. Here the CDR3 reads CASNTGPPYEQYF. Written as DNA, the CDR3 is TGTGCCAGTAATACAGGGCCCCCCTACGAGCAGTACTTC. Based on the CDR3 plus reference TRBV19 and TRBJ2-7, the full variable domain is DGGITQSPKYLFRKEGQNVTLSCEQNLNHDAMYWYRQDPGQGLRLIYYSQIVNDFQKGDIAEGYSVSREKKESFPLTVTSAQKNPTAFYLCASNTGPPYEQYFGPGTRLTVT.

This sequence joins TRBV12-3 or TRBV12-4 and TRBJ2-2, with a possible D match to TRBD1 (6 bases). This CDR3 comprises 13 residues. Trimming shortened V by 3 bases and J by 10 bases, and 12 bases separated the two germline ends. CDR3 nucleotide sequence: TGTGCCAGCAGTTTTCAGGGGTTGATGGAGCTGTTTTTT. Amino acid sequence: CASSFQGLMELFF.

This clone was seen a handful of times. J is TRBJ1-5 and V is TRBV19, with 10 bases aligning to TRBD1. From germline, CDR1 is LNHDA and CDR2 SQIVND (reference sequence). CDR3 length: 15 residues. V lost 5 bases, J lost 2 bases, and 3 bases stayed unmatched. CDR3 sequence: CASSQGTGGNQPQHF. The CDR3 DNA reads TGTGCCAGTAGTCAGGGGACAGGGGGCAATCAGCCCCAGCATTTT.

The chain has TRBV18 and TRBJ1-4, with TRBD1 matching 7 bases. This CDR3 is 17 amino acids long. The junction had 12 bases not matched to a gene; V was cut back by 4 bases and J by 4 bases. Germline V gives CDR1 KGHSH, CDR2 LQKENI. The CDR3 DNA follows: TGTGCCAGCTCACTTACTCCTTTGGGGACAGTTAATGAAAAACTGTTTTTT. It is translated as CASSLTPLGTVNEKLFF. Full variable domain (remainder filled in from reference TRBV18 and TRBJ1-4): NAGVMQNPRHLVRRRGQEARLRCSPMKGHSHVYWYRQLPEEGLKFMVYLQKENIIDESGMPKERFSAEFPKEGPSILRIQQVVRGDSAAYFCASSLTPLGTVNEKLFFGSGTQLSVL.

The chain carries TRBV30 and TRBJ2-4; the D is unclear. This CDR3 has 13 residues. V shed 4 bases and J shed 0 bases, with 7 bases lying between them. The germline CDR1 and CDR2 sequences are GTSNPN and SVGIG (reference sequence). The CDR3 bases are TGTGCCTGGAAAGCCTTAGCCAAAAACATTCAGTACTTC. Amino acids: CAWKALAKNIQYF.

This rearrangement joins TRBV4-3 to TRBJ2-5; D is undetermined. This CDR3 has 13 residues. From germline, CDR1 is LGHNA and CDR2 YSLEER. V lost 0 bases to trimming and J lost 5 bases, with 7 bases between them. The CDR3 DNA reads as TGCGCCAGCAGCCAAGATCTACGGGAGACCCAGTACTTC. As protein: CASSQDLRETQYF.

This chain uses TRBV4-2 with TRBJ2-3, with 7 bases lining up with TRBD2. Germline CDR1 is LGHNA and CDR2 is YNFKEQ. This CDR3 has 17 amino acids. Germline trimming cut 1 base from V and 1 base from J; bases unmatched to any gene: 8. This CDR3 reads CASSQGTRAGGTDTQYF. DNA for the CDR3: TGTGCCAGCAGCCAAGGGACTAGGGCGGGGGGCACAGATACGCAGTATTTT.

This clone was found many times. The chain has TRBV5-8 and TRBJ2-3, with D tentatively TRBD2 (5 bases). Germline values: CDR1 SGHTS, CDR2 YDEGEE. The CDR3 length is 16 residues. Trimming took off 0 bases at V and 2 bases at J, with 13 bases between the two ends. Written as DNA, the CDR3 is TGTGCCAGCAGCTTGGCCTCCCTAGCCCTCACAGATACGCAGTATTTT. It translates to CASSLASLALTDTQYF.

The chain joins TRBV4-2 to TRBJ1-1; TRBD1 agrees at 7 bases. Germline assignment: CDR1 LGHNA and CDR2 YNFKEQ. The CDR3 extends over 14 amino acids. With 4 bases clipped from V and 4 bases from J, the junction kept 6 bases outside the gene matches. CDR3 coding DNA: TGTGCCAGCAGCCCCTTGACAGGGCCCACTGAAGCTTTCTTT. Its translation is CASSPLTGPTEAFF.

V gene TRBV7-6 combines with J gene TRBJ2-7; a possible D gene is TRBD2 (7 bases). The CDR3 has 15 amino acids. Trimming pared 6 bases from V and 0 bases from J, leaving 15 bases between. CDR1 is SGHVS, CDR2 FNYEAQ, per germline. The CDR3 DNA is TGTGCCAGCAGTAGGGGGGAGGGACTCTCCTACGAGCAGTACTTC. As protein: CASSRGEGLSYEQYF.